Below, 8 T cell receptor beta chains from the same sample are listed, as sequenced in a study of blood T cell repertoires in COVID-19. Sequencing was performed with immunoSEQ multiplex PCR; in TCRdb, only in-frame clones are kept and a portion is missing. The table has under 200,000 clones, less than 90% seen once. The sample was peripheral blood. These receptor sequences come from a man aged 60 to 75 with acute or convalescent COVID-19.

The chain links TRBV6-5 to TRBJ2-2, with D possibly being TRBD2 (6 bases). V dropped 6 bases and J dropped 4 bases, with 12 bases sitting between them. The length of the CDR3 is 14 residues. Looked up from germline, CDR1 is MNHEY and CDR2 is SVGAGI. This chain's CDR3 is CASRWRRGTGELFF. CDR3 DNA: TGTGCCAGCAGGTGGCGGAGGGGCACCGGGGAGCTGTTTTTT.

The chain has TRBV15 and TRBJ2-7, with 9 bases matching TRBD2. The length of the CDR3 is 14 residues. V trimming: 4 bases; J trimming: 7 bases; junction bases outside the gene matches: 8. Germline values: CDR1 LNHNV, CDR2 YYDKDF (reference sequence). CDR3 DNA sequence: TGTGCCACCAGCAACGCGGGAGGGCCGAAGGAGCAGTACTTC. Protein product: CATSNAGGPKEQYF.

The chain is built from TRBV18 and TRBJ2-5; 7 positions match TRBD2. The CDR3 has 13 residues. Trimming at V came to 6 bases and at J to 4 bases, leaving 5 bases not matched to a gene. In germline, CDR1 is KGHSH, CDR2 LQKENI. The CDR3 DNA reads as TGTGCCAGCTCCGGCGGGAGTTTAGAGACCCAGTACTTC. This codes for CASSGGSLETQYF.

The CDR3 DNA reads as TGTGCCAGCAGCTCCCCAGCGGGAGGACGCACCGGGGAGCTGTTTTTT. The encoded protein is CASSSPAGGRTGELFF. V is TRBV28 and J is TRBJ2-2; 9 bases agree with TRBD2. The trim removed 6 bases at V and 4 bases at J, leaving 9 bases unmatched. The length of the CDR3 is 16 residues. CDR1 is MDHEN, CDR2 SYDVKM, per germline.

This chain connects TRBV5-1 to TRBJ2-3; possibly TRBD1 for D (6 bases). In germline, CDR1 is SGHRS, CDR2 YFSETQ. This CDR3 has 14 amino acids. Trimming removed 3 bases from V and 1 base from J, with 9 bases in between. The CDR3 DNA follows: TGCGCCAGCAGCTCCCGACAGGGCACAGATACGCAGTATTTT. Residues: CASSSRQGTDTQYF. Combining the CDR3 with reference TRBV5-1 and TRBJ2-3 gives the whole variable domain KAGVTQTPRYLIKTRGQQVTLSCSPISGHRSVSWYQQTPGQGLQFLFEYFSETQRNKGNFPGRFSGRQFSNSRSEMNVSTLELGDSALYLCASSSRQGTDTQYFGPGTRLTVL.

In this sample, this clone turned up a few times. The chain has TRBV6-6 and TRBJ1-2; TRBD1 agrees at 9 bases. The germline V gene encodes CDR1 MNHNY and CDR2 SVGAGI (reference sequence). CDR3 length: 14 residues. Trimming at V came to 7 bases and at J to 4 bases, leaving 7 bases not matched to a gene. CDR3 in amino acids: CASKYGTGIYGYTF. DNA for the CDR3: TGTGCCAGCAAATACGGGACAGGGATCTATGGCTACACCTTC.

This chain's CDR3 is CASSLGGGGEQYV. Written as DNA, the CDR3 is TGTGCCAGCAGTTTAGGGGGGGGTGGCGAGCAGTACGTC. The chain combines TRBV27 with TRBJ2-7; 7 nucleotides line up with TRBD2. CDR3 length: 13 amino acids. Looked up from germline, CDR1 is MNHEY and CDR2 is SMNVEV (reference sequence). V lost 2 bases to trimming and J lost 6 bases; unmatched junction nucleotides: 4.

The V call is TRBV6-5, the J call TRBJ1-5; the D gene is possibly TRBD1 (5 bases). The CDR3 loop spans 13 amino acids. V lost 6 bases and J 4 bases, leaving 10 bases between the germline ends. Germline-derived CDR1 and CDR2 are MNHEY and SVGAGI. The CDR3 DNA reads TGTGCCAGCAGACCCCAGGGTAATCAGCCCCAGCATTTT. It specifies CASRPQGNQPQHF.